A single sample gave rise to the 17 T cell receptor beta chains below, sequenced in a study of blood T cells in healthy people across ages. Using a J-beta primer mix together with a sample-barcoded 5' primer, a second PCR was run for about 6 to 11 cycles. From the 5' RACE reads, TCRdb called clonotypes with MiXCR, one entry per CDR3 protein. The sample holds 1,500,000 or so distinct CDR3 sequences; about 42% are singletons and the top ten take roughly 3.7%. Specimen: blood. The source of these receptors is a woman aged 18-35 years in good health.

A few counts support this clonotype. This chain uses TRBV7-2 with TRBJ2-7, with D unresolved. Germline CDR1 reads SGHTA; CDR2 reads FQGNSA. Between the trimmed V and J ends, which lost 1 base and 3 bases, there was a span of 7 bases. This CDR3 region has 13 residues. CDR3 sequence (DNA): TGTGCCAGCAGCTTAGACAGACACTACGAGCAGTACTTC. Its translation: CASSLDRHYEQYF.

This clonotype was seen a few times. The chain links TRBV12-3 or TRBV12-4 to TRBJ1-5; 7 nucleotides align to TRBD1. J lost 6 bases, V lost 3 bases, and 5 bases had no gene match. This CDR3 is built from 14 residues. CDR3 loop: CASSLGRGTQPQHF. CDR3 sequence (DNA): TGTGCCAGCAGTTTGGGCAGGGGGACTCAGCCCCAGCATTTT.

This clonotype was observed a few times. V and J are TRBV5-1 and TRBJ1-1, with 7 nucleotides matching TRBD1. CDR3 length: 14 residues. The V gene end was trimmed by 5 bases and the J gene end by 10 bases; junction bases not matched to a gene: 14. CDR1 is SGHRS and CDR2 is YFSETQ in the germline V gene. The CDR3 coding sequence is TGCGCCAGCAGTATCGACAGGGCCGTCTTGGGAGCTTTCTTT. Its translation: CASSIDRAVLGAFF.

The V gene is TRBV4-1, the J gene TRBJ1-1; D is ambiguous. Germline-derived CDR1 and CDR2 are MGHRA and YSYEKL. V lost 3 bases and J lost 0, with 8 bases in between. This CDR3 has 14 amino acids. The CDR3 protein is CASSQNGVNTEAFF. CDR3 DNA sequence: TGCGCCAGCAGCCAGAATGGGGTGAACACTGAAGCTTTCTTT.

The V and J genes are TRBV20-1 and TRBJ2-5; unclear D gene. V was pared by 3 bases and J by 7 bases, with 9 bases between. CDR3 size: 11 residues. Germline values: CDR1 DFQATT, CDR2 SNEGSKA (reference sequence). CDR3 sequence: CSASLDGTQYF. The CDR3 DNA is TGCAGTGCTAGCTTAGATGGGACCCAGTACTTC.

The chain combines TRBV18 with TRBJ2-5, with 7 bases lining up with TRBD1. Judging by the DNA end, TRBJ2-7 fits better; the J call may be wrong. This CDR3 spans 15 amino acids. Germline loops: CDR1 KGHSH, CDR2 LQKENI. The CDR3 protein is CASSFTETGIDEQYF. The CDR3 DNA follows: TGTGCCAGCTCGTTCACCGAGACAGGGATAGACGAGCAGTACTTC.

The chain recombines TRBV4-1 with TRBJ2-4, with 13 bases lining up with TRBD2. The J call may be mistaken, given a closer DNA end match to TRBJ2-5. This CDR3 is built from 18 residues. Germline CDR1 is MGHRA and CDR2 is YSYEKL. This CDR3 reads CASSQATSGGTSLETQYF. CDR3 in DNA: TGCGCCAGCAGCCAAGCGACTAGCGGGGGGACTTCCCTGGAGACCCAGTACTTC.

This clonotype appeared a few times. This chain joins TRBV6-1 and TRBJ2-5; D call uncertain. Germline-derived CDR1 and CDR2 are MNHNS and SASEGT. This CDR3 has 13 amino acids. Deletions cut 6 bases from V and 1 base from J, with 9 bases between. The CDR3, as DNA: TGTGCCAGCAGAGGCGATTTCCAAGAGACCCAGTACTTC. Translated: CASRGDFQETQYF.

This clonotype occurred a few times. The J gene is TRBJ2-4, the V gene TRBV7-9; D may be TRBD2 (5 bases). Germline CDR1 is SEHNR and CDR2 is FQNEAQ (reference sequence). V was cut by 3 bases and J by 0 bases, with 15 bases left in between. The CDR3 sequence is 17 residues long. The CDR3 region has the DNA TGTGCCAGCAGCTTTCTAGAGGGTCACTTAGCCAAAAACATTCAGTACTTC. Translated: CASSFLEGHLAKNIQYF.

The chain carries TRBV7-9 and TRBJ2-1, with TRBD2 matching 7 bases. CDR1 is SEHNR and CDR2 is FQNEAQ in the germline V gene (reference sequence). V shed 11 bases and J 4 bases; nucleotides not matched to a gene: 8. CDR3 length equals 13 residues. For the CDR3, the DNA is TGTGCCGCCGGGGGGATCTATTACAATGAGCAGTTCTTC. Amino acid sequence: CAAGGIYYNEQFF.

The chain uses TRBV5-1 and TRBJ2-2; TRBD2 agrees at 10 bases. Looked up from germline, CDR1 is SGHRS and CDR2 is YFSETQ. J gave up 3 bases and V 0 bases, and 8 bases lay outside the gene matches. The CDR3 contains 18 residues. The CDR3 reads CASSLEASGRFDTGELFF. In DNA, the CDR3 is TGCGCCAGCAGCTTGGAGGCTAGCGGGAGATTCGACACCGGGGAGCTGTTTTTT.

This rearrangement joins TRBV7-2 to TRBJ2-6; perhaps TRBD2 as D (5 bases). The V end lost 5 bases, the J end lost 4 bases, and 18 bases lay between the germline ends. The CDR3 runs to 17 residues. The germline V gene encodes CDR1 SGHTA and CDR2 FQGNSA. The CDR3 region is CASSPAQTRSGANVLTF. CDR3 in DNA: TGTGCCAGCAGCCCCGCGCAAACTAGATCCGGGGCCAACGTCCTGACTTTC.

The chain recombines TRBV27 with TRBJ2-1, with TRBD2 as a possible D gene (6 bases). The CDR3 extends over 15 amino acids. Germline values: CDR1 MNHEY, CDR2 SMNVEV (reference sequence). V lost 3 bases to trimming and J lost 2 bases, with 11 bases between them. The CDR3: CASSFFPGAYNEQFF. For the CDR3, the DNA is TGTGCCAGCAGTTTTTTTCCGGGAGCCTACAATGAGCAGTTCTTC.

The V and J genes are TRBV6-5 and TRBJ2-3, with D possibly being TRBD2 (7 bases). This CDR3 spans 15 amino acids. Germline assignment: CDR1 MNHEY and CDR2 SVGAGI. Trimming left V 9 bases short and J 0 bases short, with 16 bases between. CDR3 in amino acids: CASHRGGASTDTQYF. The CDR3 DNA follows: TGTGCCAGTCATCGAGGGGGGGCTAGCACAGATACGCAGTATTTT.

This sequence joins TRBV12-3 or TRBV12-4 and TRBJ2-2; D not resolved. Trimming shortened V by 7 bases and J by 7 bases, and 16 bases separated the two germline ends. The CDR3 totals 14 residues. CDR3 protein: CASTPRLRDGELFF. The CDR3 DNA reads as TGTGCCAGCACTCCAAGGCTTAGGGACGGGGAGCTGTTTTTT.

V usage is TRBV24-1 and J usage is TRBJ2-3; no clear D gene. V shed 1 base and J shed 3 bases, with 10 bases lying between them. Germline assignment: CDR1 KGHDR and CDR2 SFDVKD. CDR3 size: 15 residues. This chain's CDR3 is CATSDFGDLTDTQYF. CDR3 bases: TGTGCCACCAGTGATTTTGGCGATTTGACAGATACGCAGTATTTT.

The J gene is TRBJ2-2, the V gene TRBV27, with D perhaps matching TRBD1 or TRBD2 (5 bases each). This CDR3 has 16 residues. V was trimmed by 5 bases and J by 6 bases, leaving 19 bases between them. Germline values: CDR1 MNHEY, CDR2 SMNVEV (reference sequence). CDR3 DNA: TGTGCCAGCAGTAACGACAGAGGGGTTCTACCCGGGGAGCTGTTTTTT. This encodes CASSNDRGVLPGELFF.